The 24 T cell receptor beta chains below all came from one sample that was sequenced in a study of blood T cell repertoires in COVID-19. The method was immunoSEQ multiplex PCR; TCRdb's version includes in-frame clones alone and lacks a portion of them. The sample gives 220,000 or so clones, 65% to 85% of which show up once; 6.8% is in the top ten. Source material: PBMCs or T cells enriched from blood (not recorded which). The receptors originated from a woman in her 40s who had recovered from COVID-19.

The chain links TRBV9 to TRBJ1-2; D call uncertain. Trimming left V 0 bases short and J 3 bases short, with 12 bases between. Germline V CDR1 and CDR2: SGDLS, YYNGEE. The CDR3 covers 15 residues. The CDR3 nucleotides are TGTGCCAGCAGCGTAGCGGTCTCGAGTGACTATGGCTACACCTTC. It yields the protein CASSVAVSSDYGYTF.

This chain connects TRBV9 to TRBJ1-1; 7 bases agree with TRBD1. This CDR3 comprises 16 residues. V lost 9 bases, J lost 0 bases, and 14 bases stayed unmatched. Germline V lookup: CDR1 SGDLS, CDR2 YYNGEE. The CDR3 region is CATDQRQGTLNTEAFF. CDR3 in DNA: TGTGCCACCGACCAAAGACAGGGAACCTTGAACACTGAAGCTTTCTTT.

The rearrangement links TRBV7-8 to TRBJ2-1, with 11 nucleotides matching TRBD2. Germline CDR1 and CDR2: SGHVS and FQNEAQ. The CDR3 has 19 amino acids. V lost 5 bases to trimming and J lost 0 bases; unmatched junction nucleotides: 12. DNA of the CDR3: TGTGCCAGCAGCCCAATAGCGGGAGGGATTCTGAGCTCCTACAATGAGCAGTTCTTC. Its protein product is CASSPIAGGILSSYNEQFF.

The chain links TRBV30 to TRBJ2-3, with 14 bases that match TRBD2. CDR1 GTSNPN and CDR2 SVGIG come from the germline V gene (reference sequence). The CDR3 is 15 amino acids. Germline trimming cut 5 bases from V and 5 bases from J; bases unmatched to any gene: 6. For the CDR3, the DNA is TGTGCCTGGGGACTGACTAGCGGGGGGGGAGATACGCAGTATTTT. Its translation: CAWGLTSGGGDTQYF.

The chain employs TRBV7-3 and TRBJ2-1, with TRBD2 matching over 8 bases. V shed 2 bases and J 6 bases; nucleotides not matched to a gene: 3. The germline CDR1 and CDR2 sequences are SGHTA and FQGTGA. The CDR3 runs 14 residues. CDR3 region: CASSLAGGRNEQFF. For the CDR3, the DNA is TGTGCCAGCAGCTTAGCGGGAGGTCGCAATGAGCAGTTCTTC. The full variable domain, completed using reference TRBV7-3 and TRBJ2-1, is GAGVSQTPSNKVTEKGKYVELRCDPISGHTALYWYRQSLGQGPEFLIYFQGTGAADDSGLPNDRFFAVRPEGSVSTLKIQRTERGDSAVYLCASSLAGGRNEQFFGPGTRLTVL.

V gene TRBV11-3 combines with J gene TRBJ2-1, with a possible D match to TRBD2 (5 bases). V was pared by 1 base and J by 7 bases, with 11 bases between. The CDR3 loop spans 14 amino acids. CDR1 is SGHNT, CDR2 YENEEA, per germline. The CDR3: CASSLGSRRNEQFF. In nucleotides, the CDR3 is TGTGCCAGCAGCTTAGGGTCAAGGAGGAATGAGCAGTTCTTC.

The rearrangement uses TRBV23-1 and TRBJ2-7, with 9 positions matching TRBD2. TRBV23-1 is annotated as an ORF whose role is uncertain. With V trimmed by 3 bases and J by 3 bases, 9 bases remained unmatched. This CDR3 comprises 16 residues. The CDR3 DNA sequence: TGCGCCAGCAGTCACCCTGGCGGGAGGGCCGACTACGAGCAGTACGTC. Amino acids: CASSHPGGRADYEQYV.

The chain carries TRBV27 and TRBJ2-7; a weak D match, TRBD2 (5 bases). Germline V gene lookup returns CDR1 MNHEY and CDR2 SMNVEV (reference sequence). The CDR3 contains 15 residues. The V end lost 6 bases, the J end lost 0 bases, and 15 bases lay between the germline ends. This CDR3 reads CASRPGSGFSYEQYF. The CDR3 nucleotides are TGTGCCAGCAGACCGGGGTCGGGCTTCTCCTACGAGCAGTACTTC.

The chain is built from TRBV11-3 and TRBJ1-4, with 9 nucleotides matching TRBD1. The germline gives CDR1 SGHNT, CDR2 YENEEA. J gave up 2 bases and V 1 base, and 8 bases lay outside the gene matches. The CDR3 extends over 18 amino acids. The DNA for the CDR3 is TGTGCCAGCAGCTTAGGACAGGGGGATGTCTGGACTAATGAAAAACTGTTTTTT. This encodes CASSLGQGDVWTNEKLFF.

The gene calls are TRBV7-8 and TRBJ1-4; a weak D match, TRBD1 (5 bases). The CDR3 spans 14 residues. Germline CDR1 reads SGHVS; CDR2 reads FQNEAQ. V lost 1 base to trimming and J lost 7 bases, with 10 bases between them. CDR3 DNA: TGTGCCAGCAGCTTAGAGATCGGGGGTGAAAAACTGTTTTTT. Translated, it gives CASSLEIGGEKLFF.

CDR3 DNA sequence: TGTGCCATATCCCCTCGGGAGCGGAACACTGAAGCTTTCTTT. Encoded protein: CAISPRERNTEAFF. V gene TRBV19 combines with J gene TRBJ1-1; D is ambiguous. Germline CDR1 LNHDA, CDR2 SQIVND (reference sequence). The V end was cut by 10 bases, the J end by 1 base, with 16 bases between. The CDR3 runs to 14 residues.

The chain employs TRBV3-1 (or the pseudogene TRBV3-2) and TRBJ2-2; D not resolved. Trimming left V 0 bases short and J 6 bases short, with 8 bases between. The CDR3 is made up of 14 amino acids. From germline, CDR1 is LGHDT and CDR2 YNNKEL (reference sequence). CDR3 in DNA: TGTGCCAGCAGCCAAGAGGGCCCCGCCGGGGAGCTGTTTTTT. It codes for CASSQEGPAGELFF.

The chain links TRBV7-6 to TRBJ2-2; weak D call: TRBD2 (6 bases). V was cut by 6 bases and J by 1 base, with 15 bases left in between. Germline V gene data show CDR1 as SGHVS and CDR2 as FNYEAQ. The CDR3 has 16 amino acids. The CDR3 nucleotides are TGTGCCAGCAGGACAAGCGGGTGGCGGAACACCGGGGAGCTGTTTTTT. This sequence encodes CASRTSGWRNTGELFF.

This chain links TRBV5-1 with TRBJ2-1, with D unresolved. CDR1 SGHRS and CDR2 YFSETQ come from the germline V gene. This CDR3 spans 14 amino acids. V was cut by 4 bases and J by 4 bases, with 12 bases left in between. CDR3 loop: CASSVIEQYNEQFF. CDR3 DNA: TGCGCCAGCAGCGTTATCGAACAGTACAATGAGCAGTTCTTC.

This clone was counted once. V gene TRBV2 combines with J gene TRBJ2-7, with 11 bases lining up with TRBD2. This CDR3 has 13 amino acids. Looked up from germline, CDR1 is SNHLY and CDR2 is FYNNEI. Trimming at V came to 10 bases and at J to 5 bases, leaving 7 bases not matched to a gene. CDR3 nucleotide sequence: TGTGCCACCGATAAACTAGCGGGAGACGAGCAGTACTTC. Its protein product is CATDKLAGDEQYF.

V gene TRBV25-1 combines with J gene TRBJ2-7; D might be TRBD2 (6 bases). Germline CDR1 and CDR2: MGHDK and SYGVNS. Trimming shortened V by 2 bases and J by 0 bases, and 20 bases separated the two germline ends. The CDR3 has 18 amino acids. The CDR3, as DNA: TGTGCCAGCAGTGAACATACACGGCCCTGGGAGGTCTCCTACGAGCAGTACTTC. Its protein product is CASSEHTRPWEVSYEQYF.

This clone was counted a few times. V gene TRBV7-9 combines with J gene TRBJ2-1, with D hard to call. The CDR3 has 14 amino acids. V was pared by 10 bases and J by 6 bases, with 19 bases between. CDR1 is SEHNR and CDR2 is FQNEAQ in the germline V gene (reference sequence). The CDR3 region is CAILRLSLGNEQFF. CDR3 nucleotides: TGTGCCATCCTGAGACTTAGTTTGGGCAATGAGCAGTTCTTC.

The rearrangement links TRBV27 to TRBJ1-2; possible D gene TRBD1, 6 bases. Germline lookup yields CDR1 MNHEY and CDR2 SMNVEV (reference sequence). Trimming removed 7 bases from V and 7 bases from J, with 16 bases in between. The CDR3 has 13 residues. CDR3 region: CASTRDRSGGYTF. Here the CDR3 DNA reads TGTGCCAGCACTCGAGACAGGAGCGGTGGCTACACCTTC.

The genes are TRBV28 and TRBJ1-5; D is unresolved. Germline V lookup: CDR1 MDHEN, CDR2 SYDVKM. V lost 3 bases, J lost 6 bases, and 12 bases lay in between. The CDR3 is 14 residues long. The CDR3 region is CASSFGPGFQPQHF. CDR3 bases: TGTGCCAGCAGTTTTGGTCCGGGGTTTCAGCCCCAGCATTTT.

The chain recombines TRBV14 with TRBJ2-1; 9 bases match TRBD2. This CDR3 is built from 14 residues. J gave up 4 bases and V 4 bases, and 2 bases lay outside the gene matches. Germline CDR1 and CDR2: SGHDN and FVKESK. The CDR3 loop reads CASSRAGGYNEQFF. CDR3 sequence (DNA): TGTGCCAGCAGCCGAGCGGGAGGTTACAATGAGCAGTTCTTC. Combining the CDR3 with reference TRBV14 and TRBJ2-1 gives the whole variable domain EAGVTQFPSHSVIEKGQTVTLRCDPISGHDNLYWYRRVMGKEIKFLLHFVKESKQDESGMPNNRFLAERTGGTYSTLKVQPAELEDSGVYFCASSRAGGYNEQFFGPGTRLTVL.

This chain uses TRBV30 with TRBJ2-5; TRBD1 agrees at 8 bases. J gave up 4 bases and V 0 bases, and 4 bases lay outside the gene matches. This CDR3 region has 14 residues. The germline V gene has CDR1 GTSNPN and CDR2 SVGIG (reference sequence). The CDR3 DNA follows: TGTGCCTGGAGTGTGGGACAGGTGGGAGAGACCCAGTACTTC. This codes for CAWSVGQVGETQYF.

The V gene is TRBV6-5, the J gene TRBJ1-6; 7 bases are a match to TRBD1. Losses at the gene ends were 5 bases for V and 7 bases for J; bases not matched to a gene: 5. This CDR3 has 14 residues. Per germline, CDR1 MNHEY and CDR2 SVGAGI. CDR3 residues: CASSRGQENSPLHF. The CDR3 coding sequence is TGTGCCAGCAGTCGAGGACAGGAAAATTCACCCCTCCACTTT.

This sequence joins TRBV11-2 and TRBJ2-3; the match to TRBD2 covers 11 bases. V shed 1 base, J shed 6 bases, and the junction held 6 bases outside the gene matches. The CDR3 has 16 amino acids. Germline CDR1 and CDR2: SGHAT and FQNNGV. In nucleotides, the CDR3 is TGTGCCAGCAGCTTAGTCTTAGCGGGAGGGGTTGATACGCAGTATTTT. Protein sequence: CASSLVLAGGVDTQYF.

J is TRBJ1-1 and V is TRBV14; D remains ambiguous. V lost 0 bases and J 8 bases, leaving 7 bases between the germline ends. The CDR3 contains 12 residues. Germline CDR1 reads SGHDN; CDR2 reads FVKESK. CDR3 bases: TGTGCCAGCAGCCAAGATATGGAGGAAGCTTTCTTT. Protein product: CASSQDMEEAFF.